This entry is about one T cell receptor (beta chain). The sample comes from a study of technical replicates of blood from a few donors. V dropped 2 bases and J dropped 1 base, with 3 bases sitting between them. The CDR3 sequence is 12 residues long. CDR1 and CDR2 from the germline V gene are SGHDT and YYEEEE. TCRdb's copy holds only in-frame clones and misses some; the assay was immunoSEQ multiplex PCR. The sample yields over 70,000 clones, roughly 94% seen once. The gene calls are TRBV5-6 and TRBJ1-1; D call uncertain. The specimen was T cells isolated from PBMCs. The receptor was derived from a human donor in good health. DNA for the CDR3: TGTGCCAGCAGCTTCCAGAACACTGAAGCTTTCTTT. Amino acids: CASSFQNTEAFF.